Sequencing of this T cell receptor beta chain was carried out in a study of OX40 agonist ivuxolimab in advanced cancers. Study details: Patients took ivuxolimab, an agonistic anti-OX40 (CD134) antibody.

The data were produced by immunoSEQ multiplex PCR, yet TCRdb's version contains in-frame clones alone and is incomplete. Among 65,000 to 85,000 clones listed, about 89% were seen once. This material consisted of CD4+ or CD8+ T cells sorted from blood, taken in a trial of the OX40 agonist ivuxolimab. This sequence was found in an adult with an advanced solid tumor such as melanoma, head and neck, liver or kidney cancer.

The CDR3 DNA is TGCGCCAGCAGCCAAGAGGGCGGCCTTAAAAGGCACACTGAAGCTTTCTTT. Translated, it gives CASSQEGGLKRHTEAFF. This chain joins TRBV4-1 and TRBJ1-1; D not resolved. Germline assignment: CDR1 MGHRA and CDR2 YSYEKL. Trimming shortened V by 0 bases and J by 3 bases, and 17 bases separated the two germline ends. The CDR3 contains 17 residues.